This T cell receptor (beta chain) derives from a study of Graves' ophthalmopathy and Graves' hyperthyroidism. Ten or more counts support this clonotype. TCR beta CDR3 regions were amplified from RNA transcripts. RT-PCR with HTBI primers came first, then second-round multiplex PCR. TCRdb fed the multiplex PCR reads into MiXCR, producing one record per CDR3 protein. Of nearly 400,000 distinct CDR3 sequences in the sample, about 18% were seen once. Germline-derived CDR1 and CDR2 are SGHRS and YFSETQ. With 4 bases removed from V and 4 bases from J, the gap between germline ends came to 20 bases. This CDR3 is 16 amino acids long. Patients were diagnosed from clinical symptoms, serum thyroxine, TRAb, thyroid ultrasound and orbital computed tomography. The PBMCs were taken from roughly 9.3 ml of fresh peripheral blood.

The source is a woman aged 18-35 years with Graves' ophthalmopathy. This chain connects TRBV5-1 to TRBJ1-2, with D perhaps TRBD1 (6 bases). The specimen sequenced was peripheral blood. Here the CDR3 reads CASSPDSSYGSYGYTF. CDR3 DNA sequence: TGCGCCAGCAGCCCGGACAGTTCGTACGGGAGCTATGGCTACACCTTC.